The rows below give T cell receptor beta chains drawn from one sample of a study of T-cell reconstitution after alpha-beta-depleted transplantation in children. TCRdb redid the calling of the PCR reads with MiXCR, one entry per CDR3 protein. Found here are fewer than 250,000 distinct CDR3 sequences, approximately 17% of them singletons; the top ten hold about 41%. The specimen was PBMCs, mostly from graft donor cells, collected 360 days after TCRalphabeta/CD19-depleted stem cell transplant. These receptors all stem from a male patient aged 2-15 years who had a stem cell transplant for acute lymphoblastic leukemia, so the T cells may come from the graft donor. Each CDR3 is given with its conserved first and last residue. D genes are given only for firm matches. Not every row has a clone size; where given, it reads once, few, many or a size class.

CDR3 DNA: TGTGCCAGCAGTTTAGGAGTTCGAAGGGGGCTGCGACCGTCCAATCAGCCCCAGCATTTT; CDR3 protein: CASSLGVRRGLRPSNQPQHF; D gene: TRBD1; V gene: TRBV12-3/TRBV12-4; J gene: TRBJ1-5; clone size: many
CDR3 DNA: TGTGCCAGCACCCCGGCCCCGGGGACTACTGAAGCTTTCTTT; CDR3 protein: CASTPAPGTTEAFF; D gene: NA; V gene: TRBV7-2; J gene: TRBJ1-1; clone size: few
CDR3 DNA: TGTGCCAGCAGCAGTGTGGCAGGGGGACCCTTTGGCTACACCTTC; CDR3 protein: CASSSVAGGPFGYTF; D gene: TRBD1; V gene: TRBV7-2; J gene: TRBJ1-2; clone size: many
CDR3 DNA: TGTGCCAGCAGCTTATGGCTAGCGGGAGGACGGAAAATTCAAGAGACCCAGTACTTC; CDR3 protein: CASSLWLAGGRKIQETQYF; D gene: TRBD2; V gene: TRBV7-2; J gene: TRBJ2-5; clone size: few
CDR3 DNA: TGTGCCAGCAGCCAAGAAGGTAGGGAGTCAGAGACCCAGTACTTC; CDR3 protein: CASSQEGRESETQYF; D gene: NA; V gene: TRBV3-1; J gene: TRBJ2-5; clone size: NA
CDR3 DNA: TGTGCCAGCAGTCGGACAGGGTCCCGTCAAGAGACCCAGTACTTC; CDR3 protein: CASSRTGSRQETQYF; D gene: TRBD1; V gene: TRBV12-3/TRBV12-4; J gene: TRBJ2-5; clone size: few
CDR3 DNA: TGTGCCAGCAGTCTAAGCGGGGGGGCCCATGAGCAGTTCTTC; CDR3 protein: CASSLSGGAHEQFF; D gene: TRBD2; V gene: TRBV25-1; J gene: TRBJ2-1; clone size: NA
CDR3 DNA: TGTGCCAGCAGTTTAGGGGCCGCCGTAAGCCCCTACAATGAGCAGTTCTTC; CDR3 protein: CASSLGAAVSPYNEQFF; D gene: NA; V gene: TRBV12-3/TRBV12-4; J gene: TRBJ2-1; clone size: few
CDR3 DNA: TGCAGCGTTGGGGGCAAGTACACAGATACGCAGTATTTT; CDR3 protein: CSVGGKYTDTQYF; D gene: NA; V gene: TRBV29-1; J gene: TRBJ2-3; clone size: NA
CDR3 DNA: TGTGCCAGCAGTTTACGAGTCGGGGACACTGAAGCTTTCTTT; CDR3 protein: CASSLRVGDTEAFF; D gene: NA; V gene: TRBV12-3/TRBV12-4; J gene: TRBJ1-1; clone size: many
CDR3 DNA: TGTGCCAGCAGCCAAGTACTAGCGGGAGGGGCTGGGGCCAACGTCCTGACTTTC; CDR3 protein: CASSQVLAGGAGANVLTF; D gene: TRBD2; V gene: TRBV3-1; J gene: TRBJ2-6; clone size: NA
CDR3 DNA: TGTGCCAGCAGTTTTAGCTGGGCGCCCAATCCCTACAATGAGCAGTTCTTC; CDR3 protein: CASSFSWAPNPYNEQFF; D gene: NA; V gene: TRBV12-3/TRBV12-4; J gene: TRBJ2-1; clone size: NA
CDR3 DNA: TGTGCCAGCAGCTACGATCTAGGCGGAAGCCATGGGGGGCGAAGCTACACCTTC; CDR3 protein: CASSYDLGGSHGGRSYTF; D gene: NA; V gene: TRBV6-5; J gene: TRBJ1-2; clone size: NA
CDR3 DNA: TGCAGTGCTTGGGGGCGTGAGACCCAGTACTTC; CDR3 protein: CSAWGRETQYF; D gene: NA; V gene: TRBV20-1; J gene: TRBJ2-5; clone size: NA
CDR3 DNA: TGTGCCAGCAGCTTTCTGGGTAGCCCCTGCAATGAGCAGTTCTTC; CDR3 protein: CASSFLGSPCNEQFF; D gene: NA; V gene: TRBV7-6; J gene: TRBJ2-1; clone size: few
CDR3 DNA: TGTGCCAGCTCAGAGAGGGCGGACCACGAGCAGTACTTC; CDR3 protein: CASSERADHEQYF; D gene: NA; V gene: TRBV18; J gene: TRBJ2-7; clone size: NA
CDR3 DNA: TGTGCCAGCAGCCCCATAGCGGGGGGGAACACCGGGGAGCTGTTTTTT; CDR3 protein: CASSPIAGGNTGELFF; D gene: TRBD2; V gene: TRBV3-1; J gene: TRBJ2-2; clone size: once
CDR3 DNA: TGTGCCATCAGTGGACGGGGCACGTCGGGGGGTACCGGGGAGCTGTTTTTT; CDR3 protein: CAISGRGTSGGTGELFF; D gene: TRBD2; V gene: TRBV10-3; J gene: TRBJ2-2; clone size: NA
CDR3 DNA: TGCAGTGCTAGAAACTTAGGGGGAGGAAACACTGAAGCTTTCTTT; CDR3 protein: CSARNLGGGNTEAFF; D gene: NA; V gene: TRBV20-1; J gene: TRBJ1-1; clone size: few
CDR3 DNA: TGTGCCAGCAGCTTGTCGTCTAGCGGGGTTGAGCAGTACTTC; CDR3 protein: CASSLSSSGVEQYF; D gene: TRBD2; V gene: TRBV7-2; J gene: TRBJ2-7; clone size: NA
CDR3 DNA: TGCGCCAGCAGCCAAGATCTTCCCCCACTAGCGGGGGGCCAGGGGGAGCAGTTCTTC; CDR3 protein: CASSQDLPPLAGGQGEQFF; D gene: TRBD2; V gene: TRBV4-3; J gene: TRBJ2-1; clone size: few
CDR3 DNA: TGCAGTGCTAGGTCGGGGGGCATACAGCCCCAGCATTTT; CDR3 protein: CSARSGGIQPQHF; D gene: NA; V gene: TRBV20-1; J gene: TRBJ1-5; clone size: few
CDR3 DNA: TGCGCCAGCAGCCAATTAGCGGTAAGCTCCTACAATGAGCAGTTCTTC; CDR3 protein: CASSQLAVSSYNEQFF; D gene: NA; V gene: TRBV5-1; J gene: TRBJ2-1; clone size: NA
CDR3 DNA: TGTGCCAGCAGCCCGGGACTAGGGAATGAGCAGTTCTTC; CDR3 protein: CASSPGLGNEQFF; D gene: TRBD2; V gene: TRBV12-3/TRBV12-4; J gene: TRBJ2-1; clone size: NA
CDR3 DNA: TGCGCCAGCAGCTTGGCCAGGGGATATGAGCAGTTCTTC; CDR3 protein: CASSLARGYEQFF; D gene: NA; V gene: TRBV5-1; J gene: TRBJ2-1; clone size: few
CDR3 DNA: TGTGCCAGCAGCTTGGATGGGGGCCGTGGCTACACCTTC; CDR3 protein: CASSLDGGRGYTF; D gene: NA; V gene: TRBV5-4; J gene: TRBJ1-2; clone size: NA
CDR3 DNA: TGTGCCTGGAGTGTATTGAGTAGCAATCAGCCCCAGCATTTT; CDR3 protein: CAWSVLSSNQPQHF; D gene: NA; V gene: TRBV30; J gene: TRBJ1-5; clone size: once
CDR3 DNA: TGCAGCGTCGCATGGACAGGGGGATCGACAGATACGCAGTATTTT; CDR3 protein: CSVAWTGGSTDTQYF; D gene: TRBD1; V gene: TRBV29-1; J gene: TRBJ2-3; clone size: many
CDR3 DNA: TGCGCCAGCAGCCAATCTGCATACGGAAAGATCACAGATACGCAGTATTTT; CDR3 protein: CASSQSAYGKITDTQYF; D gene: NA; V gene: TRBV4-3; J gene: TRBJ2-3; clone size: NA
CDR3 DNA: TGTGCCATCCTCGCGGGACAGGTTCCCGGAGAGACCCAGTACTTC; CDR3 protein: CAILAGQVPGETQYF; D gene: TRBD1; V gene: TRBV7-9; J gene: TRBJ2-5; clone size: NA
CDR3 DNA: TGCGCCAGCAGCAGGGACAGAGCCAACATTCAGTACTTC; CDR3 protein: CASSRDRANIQYF; D gene: TRBD1; V gene: TRBV5-1; J gene: TRBJ2-4; clone size: few
CDR3 DNA: TGTGCCAGCTCACACGGGTTCAAGACCTACGAGCAGTACTTC; CDR3 protein: CASSHGFKTYEQYF; D gene: NA; V gene: TRBV18; J gene: TRBJ2-7; clone size: NA
CDR3 DNA: TGTGCCAGCAGCCCTTCAGGGTACACTGAAGCTTTCTTT; CDR3 protein: CASSPSGYTEAFF; D gene: NA; V gene: TRBV3-1; J gene: TRBJ1-1; clone size: NA
CDR3 DNA: TGTGCCAGCAACCTCAGGTGGATGAACACTGAAGCTTTCTTT; CDR3 protein: CASNLRWMNTEAFF; D gene: NA; V gene: TRBV5-6; J gene: TRBJ1-1; clone size: many
CDR3 DNA: TGCGCCAGCAGCCTCGGCGACCGTACAGTGAACACTGAAGCTTTCTTT; CDR3 protein: CASSLGDRTVNTEAFF; D gene: NA; V gene: TRBV5-1; J gene: TRBJ1-1; clone size: many
CDR3 DNA: TGTGCCAGCAGCCTATCTGGGTCAGCAGATTCACCCCTCCACTTT; CDR3 protein: CASSLSGSADSPLHF; D gene: NA; V gene: TRBV12-3/TRBV12-4; J gene: TRBJ1-6; clone size: NA
CDR3 DNA: TGTGCCAGCAGTTACTTCGGCTCGAGTGGGGAGTCCTACGAGCAGTACTTC; CDR3 protein: CASSYFGSSGESYEQYF; D gene: NA; V gene: TRBV6-5; J gene: TRBJ2-7; clone size: many
CDR3 DNA: TGTGCCAGCAGCTTGGAATGGAGTACTGAAGCTTTCTTT; CDR3 protein: CASSLEWSTEAFF; D gene: NA; V gene: TRBV5-5; J gene: TRBJ1-1; clone size: few
CDR3 DNA: TGTGCCAGCACCAGAGGAACTAGCGGGAGAGAGCAGTACTTC; CDR3 protein: CASTRGTSGREQYF; D gene: TRBD2; V gene: TRBV3-1; J gene: TRBJ2-7; clone size: NA
CDR3 DNA: TGTGCCAGCAGCGTAGTCGAGGGGGCGGGCGAGCAGTACTTC; CDR3 protein: CASSVVEGAGEQYF; D gene: TRBD1; V gene: TRBV9; J gene: TRBJ2-7; clone size: NA
CDR3 DNA: TGTGCCAGCAGTCCAAACCCAAGTGGACTAGCGGGGATCGAGCAGTACTTC; CDR3 protein: CASSPNPSGLAGIEQYF; D gene: TRBD2; V gene: TRBV12-3/TRBV12-4; J gene: TRBJ2-7; clone size: NA
CDR3 DNA: TGTGCCAGCAGGCCCAAGGACAGGGGAGCTTTCGGAGAGCAGTACTTC; CDR3 protein: CASRPKDRGAFGEQYF; D gene: TRBD1; V gene: TRBV12-3/TRBV12-4; J gene: TRBJ2-7; clone size: few
CDR3 DNA: TGTGCCAGCAGTCGATATTCAGGCGACATGAACACTGAAGCTTTCTTT; CDR3 protein: CASSRYSGDMNTEAFF; D gene: NA; V gene: TRBV7-9; J gene: TRBJ1-1; clone size: few
CDR3 DNA: TGCAGCGTTGAACGGGACGGGCCCTACGAGCAGTACTTC; CDR3 protein: CSVERDGPYEQYF; D gene: NA; V gene: TRBV29-1; J gene: TRBJ2-7; clone size: NA
CDR3 DNA: TGTGCCATTAGGGACAGCTACTATGGCTACACCTTC; CDR3 protein: CAIRDSYYGYTF; D gene: TRBD1; V gene: TRBV10-3; J gene: TRBJ1-2; clone size: few
CDR3 DNA: TGTGCCAGCAGTTTAAAGGGCAATGAGCAGTTCTTC; CDR3 protein: CASSLKGNEQFF; D gene: NA; V gene: TRBV12-3/TRBV12-4; J gene: TRBJ2-1; clone size: NA
CDR3 DNA: TGTGCCAGCAGTGACGGCCCGACCAACCGATACGAGCAGTACTTC; CDR3 protein: CASSDGPTNRYEQYF; D gene: NA; V gene: TRBV12-3/TRBV12-4; J gene: TRBJ2-7; clone size: NA
CDR3 DNA: TGTGCCAGCAGGGAGGGGGGTACGCAGTATTTT; CDR3 protein: CASREGGTQYF; D gene: NA; V gene: TRBV12-3/TRBV12-4; J gene: TRBJ2-3; clone size: NA